One sample yielded the 14 T cell receptor beta chains listed below, sequenced in a study of blood T cell repertoires in COVID-19. Measured with immunoSEQ multiplex PCR; TCRdb has only the in-frame clones, and not every one. The sample contains around 140,000 clones, around 80% of which appear only once. The source material was peripheral blood. Receptors originate from a woman aged 55-75 years with acute or convalescent COVID-19.

This chain connects TRBV7-2 to TRBJ1-2; 7 nucleotides line up with TRBD1. This CDR3 region has 15 residues. Germline-derived CDR1 and CDR2 are SGHTA and FQGNSA. V gave up 2 bases and J gave up 6 bases; unmatched junction bases: 9. CDR3 nucleotide sequence: TGTGCCAGCAGCTTAAATAAGGGACAGCTGAATGGCTACACCTTC. Encoded protein: CASSLNKGQLNGYTF.

This clone appeared once. This chain joins TRBV5-6 and TRBJ1-1; D possibly corresponds to TRBD1 (5 bases). The germline gives CDR1 SGHDT, CDR2 YYEEEE. V lost 4 bases to trimming and J lost 8 bases, with 15 bases between them. This CDR3 comprises 13 residues. Here the CDR3 DNA reads TGTGCCAGCAGCCGGGACTCGGCGGTCGAAGCTTTCTTT. It yields the protein CASSRDSAVEAFF.

The CDR3 reads CASSQGGTYEQYF. For the CDR3, the DNA is TGTGCCAGCAGCCAAGGCGGGACCTACGAGCAGTACTTC. This chain connects TRBV3-1 (or the pseudogene TRBV3-2) to TRBJ2-7, with D perhaps TRBD2 (6 bases). The germline V gene has CDR1 LGHDT and CDR2 YNNKEL (reference sequence). This CDR3 spans 13 amino acids. Trimming took off 1 base at V and 2 bases at J, with 6 bases between the two ends.

The chain couples TRBV7-2 to TRBJ1-4, with D possibly TRBD1 on 5 matching bases. V was cut by 1 base and J by 10 bases, with 10 bases left in between. Germline V gene lookup returns CDR1 SGHTA and CDR2 FQGNSA. This CDR3 has 13 amino acids. This CDR3 reads CASSLDQGGKLFF. CDR3 DNA: TGTGCCAGCAGCTTAGATCAGGGTGGAAAACTGTTTTTT.

The rearrangement uses TRBV12-5 and TRBJ2-2; 15 nucleotides agree with TRBD2. There are 20 residues in the CDR3. The germline gives CDR1 LGHNT, CDR2 FRNRAP. The V segment lost 2 bases and the J segment 1 base; nucleotides outside the gene matches: 8. CDR3 loop: CASGLFQGLAGGLNTGELFF. For the CDR3, the DNA is TGTGCTAGTGGTTTGTTTCAGGGACTAGCGGGAGGCCTGAACACCGGGGAGCTGTTTTTT.

J is TRBJ1-1 and V is TRBV6-5; D is perhaps TRBD1 (5 bases). The germline V and J ends were trimmed by 7 bases and 6 bases, with 18 bases remaining between them. This CDR3 contains 14 residues. Germline values: CDR1 MNHEY, CDR2 SVGAGI. CDR3 coding DNA: TGTGCCAGCATACAGGAATGGATTCCGGCTGAAGCTTTCTTT. The encoded protein is CASIQEWIPAEAFF.

The chain combines TRBV9 with TRBJ1-1; TRBD1 agrees at 9 bases. V trimming: 0 bases; J trimming: 4 bases; junction bases outside the gene matches: 4. CDR1 is SGDLS, CDR2 YYNGEE, per germline. The CDR3 has 15 residues. CDR3 in DNA: TGTGCCAGCAGCGTAGATTGGACAGGGGCCACTGAAGCTTTCTTT. It yields the protein CASSVDWTGATEAFF.

The chain is built from TRBV5-1 and TRBJ2-5; 7 nucleotides match TRBD1. Trimming cost V 0 bases and J 2 bases; bases outside gene matches: 4. Germline CDR1 reads SGHRS; CDR2 reads YFSETQ. The CDR3 spans 15 residues. DNA of the CDR3: TGCGCCAGCAGCTTGGTCCCGGACAGGCAAGAGACCCAGTACTTC. This sequence encodes CASSLVPDRQETQYF.

The gene calls are TRBV28 and TRBJ1-6, with a possible D match to TRBD1 (5 bases). V gave up 6 bases and J gave up 5 bases, with 11 bases separating them. The CDR3 is 14 residues long. From germline, CDR1 is MDHEN and CDR2 SYDVKM. CDR3 coding DNA: TGTGCCAGCAGCAGACAGACCCATAATTCACCCCTCCACTTT. It specifies CASSRQTHNSPLHF.

The J gene is TRBJ1-1, the V gene TRBV4-1; perhaps TRBD1 as D (5 bases). V was cut by 3 bases and J by 8 bases, with 13 bases left in between. The CDR3 spans 13 residues. From germline, CDR1 is MGHRA and CDR2 YSYEKL. For the CDR3, the DNA is TGCGCCAGCAGCCAGGGCGGGGGAAAAGAAGCTTTCTTT. This codes for CASSQGGGKEAFF.

J is TRBJ2-3 and V is TRBV7-9; 7 bases fit TRBD1. The CDR3 is made up of 14 amino acids. The germline gives CDR1 SEHNR, CDR2 FQNEAQ (reference sequence). With 5 bases clipped from V and 11 bases from J, the junction kept 13 bases outside the gene matches. For the CDR3, the DNA is TGTGCCAGCAGCGCCAGGGACAGCGGTTTCGTGCAGTATTTT. Translation: CASSARDSGFVQYF. Full variable domain (rest looked up from reference TRBV7-9 and TRBJ2-3): DTGVSQNPRHKITKRGQNVTFRCDPISEHNRLYWYRQTLGQGPEFLTYFQNEAQLEKSRLLSDRFSAERPKGSFSTLEIQRTEQGDSAMYLCASSARDSGFVQYFGPGTRLTVL.

J is TRBJ2-7 and V is TRBV5-4; TRBD2 matches 10 bases. Trimming took 5 bases from V and 3 from J; bases not matched to a gene: 5. This CDR3 has 14 amino acids. Germline V lookup: CDR1 SGHNT, CDR2 YYREEE (reference sequence). Written as DNA, the CDR3 is TGTGCCAGCAGACGAGCGGGAGGGGACTACGAGCAGTACTTC. It yields the protein CASRRAGGDYEQYF.

The chain uses TRBV11-3 and TRBJ2-1; D unresolved. With 5 bases removed from V and 5 bases from J, the gap between germline ends came to 4 bases. Germline values: CDR1 SGHNT, CDR2 YENEEA. The CDR3 is 11 amino acids. CDR3 in amino acids: CASSLNNEQFF. CDR3 nucleotide sequence: TGTGCCAGCAGCCTAAACAATGAGCAGTTCTTC.

This clone was found a few times. This chain connects TRBV30 to TRBJ2-1; D is unresolved. CDR1 is GTSNPN and CDR2 is SVGIG in the germline V gene (reference sequence). The length of the CDR3 is 15 residues. Trimming removed 2 bases from V and 0 bases from J, with 11 bases in between. The CDR3 region has the DNA TGTGCCTGGAGTCCACCCGGTCGCTCCTACAATGAGCAGTTCTTC. It encodes CAWSPPGRSYNEQFF. The full variable domain, rest sourced from reference TRBV30 and TRBJ2-1, is SQTIHQWPATLVQPVGSPLSLECTVEGTSNPNLYWYRQAAGRGLQLLFYSVGIGQISSEVPQNLSASRPQDRQFILSSKKLLLSDSGFYLCAWSPPGRSYNEQFFGPGTRLTVL.